This T cell receptor beta chain was documented in a study of synovial regulatory T cells in juvenile arthritis. Study summary: Roughly 6 patients were on methotrexate and a few were untreated.

TCRdb's copy holds only in-frame clones and misses some; the assay was immunoSEQ multiplex PCR. This table holds around 2,200 clones. This clone is medium-sized by frequency. Its specificity is not known. General study points: Synovial Teff and blood CPL repertoires partially overlapped with iaTreg TCR repertoires, which were largely patient-private.

Each patient with active arthritis gave synovial fluid along with matched peripheral blood. Donors were more than nine juvenile idiopathic arthritis patients with active disease. The CDR3 is made up of 15 amino acids. No DNA was logged. Germline lookup yields CDR1 LGHNA and CDR2 YSLEER. What was sequenced was Treg cells from the synovium. This TCR came from a donor younger than 30 with juvenile idiopathic arthritis. The chain recombines TRBV4-3 with TRBJ1-6; TCRdb indicates TRBD1, and absent DNA this call remains unverified. Here the CDR3 reads CASSQEGGRDSPLHF.